This T cell receptor (beta chain) was sequenced during a study of read filtering for tumor transcriptome and immune sequencing. For the study at large: Among patients, 17 were male and around 15 female, aged roughly 45 to 80 (mean roughly 63). R-ISS stage counts were about eight for I, roughly 15 for II, 6 or 7 for III. Study-wide results and caveats: This fraction held mixed bone marrow immune cells after CD138-negative sorting.

The J segment lost 7 bases and the V segment lost 5 bases, leaving 4 bases of the junction unmatched. The CDR3 has 12 amino acids. The germline gives CDR1 LGHDT, CDR2 YNNKEL (reference sequence). This clonotype was seen repeatedly, ten times or more. Its matching antigen is unknown. Molecular barcoded adaptors covering alpha/delta and beta/gamma chains were used on approximately 400 ng RNA. TCRdb analysed the reads with MiXCR anew, one entry per CDR3 protein. The table lists some 30,000 distinct CDR3 sequences, approximately 17% of them singletons. This chain connects TRBV3-1 to TRBJ1-1; 7 bases are shared with TRBD1. Sequencing was performed on a population of CD138-negative cells sorted from bone marrow. This clonotype originated in a donor at least 40 years old with multiple myeloma. The CDR3 region has the DNA TGTGCCAGCAGCTATCGACAGGGTGAAGCTTTCTTT. Protein product: CASSYRQGEAFF.